This T cell receptor beta chain came from a study of post-analysis software for immune sequencing data. Overall study results and limits: With TRBV5-6, TRBV5-1 and TRBV20-1 included, a handful of TRBV segments were more frequent in patients than in controls.

Prepared libraries of TCR beta cDNA carried unique molecular identifiers. TCRdb ran MiXCR on the PCR reads and lists one entry per CDR3 protein. The sample lists 800,000 to 950,000 distinct CDR3 sequences, 53% occurring once. Concerning this clonotype: Its specificity is not known. At one end, the junction sequence differs from germline, possibly due to a read error.

The length of the CDR3 is 15 residues. Per the germline V gene, CDR1 is LNHNV and CDR2 is YYDKDF (reference sequence). Input material: blood. This receptor was identified in a girl aged 10-17 years with multiple sclerosis. The chain links TRBV15 to TRBJ1-2, with 7 bases matching TRBD1. CDR3 nucleotides: TGTGCCACCAGTAGAGTTCAGGGGGGATCCTATGGCTACACCTTC. Encoded protein: CATSRVQGGSYGYTF. The variable domain in full, with the rest retrieved from reference TRBV15 and TRBJ1-2, is DAMVIQNPRYQVTQFGKPVTLSCSQTLNHNVMYWYQQKSSQAPKLLFHYYDKDFNNEADTPDNFQSRRPNTSFCFLDIRSPGLGDTAMYLCATSRVQGGSYGYTFGSGTRLTVV.